This T cell receptor (beta chain) was identified during a study of cytomegalovirus exposure and HLA in healthy donors (dated by TCRdb to about 2017). Notes on the research overall: An earlier analysis of about 530 of the donors reported about 280 Gb of sequence data and around 120 million unique TCR beta sequences obtained from 150 million to 200 million T cells. HLA typing covered class I and class II loci at four-digit resolution. All discovery cohort repertoires had been generated on a single sequencing platform. In the later analysis, no new phenotypic data were used to find candidate immune exposures; instead, reliance was placed on TCR beta sequences and their occurrence across donors. Of the roughly 390 genotyped donors, about 84% fell in the genetic ancestry cluster associated with self-reported Caucasian donors. Across approximately 400 genotyped donors of the cohort, an average of roughly 250,000 unique TCR beta nucleotide sequences per donor were sequenced, and 15% to 20% of those sequences were non-productive. The number of donors typed differed by locus, with roughly 629-640 for A, B, C, DRB1 and DQB1, around 500 for DQA1, 600 to 610 for DPA1, and some 470 for DPB1. To study patterns of TCR occurrence, a later analysis re-analyzed previously published TCR beta repertoires from 666 donors and added high-resolution HLA genotyping. In a later genetic analysis, genome-wide SNP genotypes for about 55% of the 666 donors were used, and that subset was treated as a discovery cohort. A separate validation cohort of over 95 different subjects was used in addition to the approximately 610-subject first cohort. About 280 gigabases of sequencing data and 70 million to 100 million unique TCR sequences made up an early release that covered 500 to 650 HLA-typed donors. To decide whether each TCR beta V gene segment behaved as functional or pseudogenic, an earlier analysis of some 540 of the donors relied on high-throughput TCR beta sequencing. Roughly 5 DR-DQ haplotypes were treated as single units for association and clustering because of strong linkage in the cohort. The study used immunosequencing to profile the T cell repertoires of approximately 640 subjects and linked those repertoires to cytomegalovirus serostatus. High-throughput TCR immunosequencing, statistical association of individual TCRs with disease status, and machine learning were combined to predict cytomegalovirus infection status. Donor age, sex, ethnicity and CMV serostatus were compiled together with the repertoire data. The study was designed to test whether signatures of past pathogen exposure could be identified by cataloging public T cell receptors.

As to this clone: No cognate antigen has been identified for it. No quality values exist for individual bases; no much larger clone is one base distant.

The library was built by means of the immunoSEQ multiplex PCR assay. For the multiplex PCR, a mixture combining 60 forward primers for TCR Vbeta segments and 13 reverse primers for TCR Jbeta segments was used. Amplification of the CDR3 region of rearranged TCR beta genes was performed with a multiplex PCR assay on genomic DNA. The amplified TCR beta libraries were sequenced on the Illumina HiSeq System as 87-base-pair reads. The paper's data handling went like this. A later analysis tallied around 80 million unique TCR beta chains across the 640 or so repertoires, and around 12 million of those chains were shared by two or more donors. To remove PCR and sequencing errors, raw reads were error-corrected and collapsed into unique sequences using a nearest-neighbor algorithm that merged closely related sequences. Alignment of CDR3 sequences to IMGT reference sequences was used to assign V, D and J gene segments. For a sequence to be retained, at least a six-nucleotide match to both a V gene segment and a J gene segment was required. A rearrangement was called productive if the CDR3 had no stop codons and remained in frame with V and J, and every other rearrangement was called non-productive. CDR3 was defined according to IMGT convention as the region running from the second conserved V-encoded cysteine to the conserved J-encoded phenylalanine. The earlier analysis of about 610 of the donors excluded any sequence lacking an unambiguous match to a single V gene segment. In an earlier analysis of roughly 600 of the donors, a V segment was called functional when productive rearrangements were above 56.7%, and segregating when the standard deviation between donors exceeded 5%. To diagnose cytomegalovirus status from the catalog of TCR beta chain sequences, a statistical classification framework was built. V and J gene assignment, in a later analysis, came from comparing TCR nucleotide sequences with IMGT/GENE-DB human TR gene sequences. Using the TCRdist pipeline, a later analysis assigned CDR3 sequences along with most-parsimonious VDJ recombination scenarios. In a later analysis, each TCR beta chain was defined by its CDR3 amino acid sequence together with its V-gene family, and reads lacking a unique V-gene family were excluded. In a later analysis, 500 to 650 highly shared, low-generation-probability nucleotide sequences were removed to address suspected cross-contamination and a sequencing artifact. In a later analysis, a clonal expansion index for each public chain was calculated from normalized within-repertoire ranks of inferred template counts. A later analysis computed generation probabilities with a VDJ recombination model fitted to out-of-frame rearrangements, and checked the results against IGoR. In a later analysis, hypergeometric tests were used to score TCR-TCR, TCR-HLA and TCR-CMV co-occurrence, with a repertoire-size bias correction applied to TCR pairs. False discovery rates were estimated in a later analysis by permuting HLA or CMV assignments 20 times. In a later analysis, co-occurring TCRs were grouped using DBSCAN, and TCRdist sequence similarity was added for clustering within HLA-allele-positive subsets. Repertoires with fewer than 30,000 or more than 120,000 public chains, plus five repertoires with anomalous nucleotide sharing, were excluded from co-occurrence clustering. TCRdb provides this immuneACCESS table in a form limited to in-frame rearrangements. Some clones are lacking; in checked studies, under half of them reflect an unresolved V gene, and why the rest are absent is not known. For V, J and clone size, that table is used; D and trimming come from the DNA. The sample table records 110,000 to 150,000 clones; about three quarters of these occur just once. Approximately 1.3% of the sample goes to the ten largest clones.

The cohort comprised fewer than 700 healthy bone marrow donors. All cohort members were sampled while nominally healthy, although unrecorded immune exposures were likely present. The donor was CMV seropositive and belonged to the group of around 300 seropositive cohort members. Each donor provided a peripheral blood sample, and peripheral blood mononuclear cells were used for TCR beta sequencing. Genomic DNA was extracted from the blood cell samples with the Qiagen DNeasy Blood Extraction Kit. Broad study findings and their caveats: Because HLA typing was missing for some donors at each locus, association tests included only the typed subset. In this cohort, only TCR beta chains were sequenced, and detectable features were limited by the absence of alpha or paired-chain data. In vitro tests confirmed that a few of the cytomegalovirus-associated TCR beta chains recognize cytomegalovirus antigens. A later genetic analysis associated a missense DCLRE1C variant with V-gene and J-gene trimming of TCR beta chains, and an independent cohort replicated the association. Immune exposure information for the cohort was limited to CMV serostatus. It was suggested by the authors that the approach could potentially be generalized to other disease states and immunological phenotypes. A cluster of highly shared sequence variants was judged likely to be a technical artifact of the sequencing pipeline. According to a later genetic analysis, donors in an Asian-associated ancestry cluster had fewer N-insertions in productive TCRs than the approximately 650-donor mean. When HLA alleles, especially DR and DQ, strongly co-occurred, TCR associations were difficult to assign to individual alleles. In the study, 150 to 200 TCR beta chains were listed as associated with cytomegalovirus. Roughly uniform sequencing depth across donors was assumed in presence/absence analyses, although this assumption may not hold. Across donors, most TCR sequences were observed very rarely, whereas some public TCRs were present in many individuals. The classifier was reported to diagnose cytomegalovirus status with high specificity and sensitivity in both the original cohort and the validation cohort. Correlated functional status among segregating V segments might be attributable to linkage disequilibrium, but an unknown experimental factor could not be ruled out. Compared with equally common non-associated chains, HLA-associated TCR beta chains in a later analysis were more clonally expanded and had lower generation probabilities. In an earlier analysis of more than 450 of the donors, most TCR beta V segments were observed in productive rearrangements about 87% or about 30% of the time, broadly matching IMGT annotations. A further reported finding was that TCR beta sequences accurately predicted the HLA-A and HLA-B alleles for most subjects in the first cohort. In a later analysis, about 16,000 TCR beta sequences were associated with specific HLA alleles at a false discovery rate of 0.05. The earlier analysis of 587 of the donors excluded 15 to 20 rarely observed V segments, including chromosome 9 orphons, because counts were too low. In a later analysis, TCR association rates were found to vary across HLA loci, with the most associated TCRs seen for DRB1 alleles and the fewest for HLA-C alleles. In a later analysis, several top co-occurrence clusters were reported to appear linked to parvovirus B19, influenza, CMV and Epstein-Barr virus. Most CMV-associated TCR beta chains appeared to be HLA-restricted in a later analysis, and the HLA associations seemed to be driven largely by CMV exposure.

Sequenced: PBMCs. The TCR comes from a male donor in good health and CMV-seropositive.

At the DNA level, the sequence is TGTGCCAGCAGCTTGTATGCGAGCTCCTACAATGAGCAGTTCTTC. Its translation is CASSLYASSYNEQFF. The chain links TRBV5-4 with TRBJ2-1; a confident D gene designation cannot be given. The V end loses 1 base and the J end loses 0 bases, and a stretch of 8 bases separates them. The CDR3 measures 15 amino acids from cysteine to phenylalanine. Kept here is only the CDR3 DNA, which spans 45 bases and is read in frame from base 1. As encoded in the germline V gene (reference sequence), CDR1 is SGHNT while CDR2 is YYREEE.